This TCR beta chain was observed in a study of metastatic and nonmetastatic thyroid tumors. Study background: Both malignant and benign thyroid patients supplied peripheral blood and tumor or nodule tissue samples, across which the repertoires of these patients were then compared.

V was clipped by 4 bases and J by 8 bases; unmatched bases: 8. Per the germline V gene, CDR1 is GTSNPN and CDR2 is SVGIG (reference sequence). The CDR3 consists of 14 residues. Prior to thyroid surgery, none of the patients had received any treatment. Whole-study findings and limits: Malignant thyroid tumors reportedly exceeded benign nodules significantly in TCR beta diversity, with the difference appearing in blood and tumor.

Comment on this clone: Its target is unknown.

Authors' data handling: The authors used CDR3 differences across clinicopathological groups to build a distant-metastasis classifier for papillary thyroid cancer. With MiXCR, TCRdb called clones anew from the PCR reads. TCRdb assigned the V and J calls; the authors' analysis was not used. The sample contains 89,000 or so clones, roughly 8.6% of which appear only once. The genes are TRBV30 and TRBJ1-4; TRBD1 agrees at 9 bases. The TCR sequence derives from a female donor with papillary thyroid cancer or a benign thyroid nodule (not recorded which). Some clones in this sample may be carry-over from other donors' samples. Sequenced material: blood. CDR3 protein: CAWNRGQGREKLFF. The CDR3 DNA sequence: TGTGCCTGGAATCGGGGACAGGGACGCGAAAAACTGTTTTTT.